This note documents a single T cell receptor beta chain sequence. CD4+ cell separation produced CD45RA+ naive and CD45RA-negative memory subsets. The sample comes from a study of shared clonotypes between healthy human individuals. The CDR3 consists of 15 residues. V dropped 1 base and J dropped 2; count of bases not matched to a gene: 4. Germline CDR1 is SGHAT and CDR2 is FQNNGV. Per the study methods: For the immunoSEQ data, sequences were junction-only without quality scores, so filtering differed. Libraries were prepared by immunoSEQ multiplex PCR; TCRdb keeps only in-frame clonotypes and omits some of them. The D gene and trimming were derived from the DNA, and the V and J assignments and clone size from that table. The table has about 2.3 million clones, more than 80% seen once.

The sample was naive CD4+ T cells from PBMCs. Specified subset: CD45RA+ positively selected. This rearrangement joins TRBV11-2 to TRBJ2-7; TRBD2 aligns across 8 bases. The receptor comes from a young man in good health. Some clones in this sample may be carry-over from other donors' samples. The CDR3 bases are TGTGCCAGCAGCTTAGGACTAGCGCACGCCTACGAGCAGTACTTC. Encoded protein: CASSLGLAHAYEQYF.